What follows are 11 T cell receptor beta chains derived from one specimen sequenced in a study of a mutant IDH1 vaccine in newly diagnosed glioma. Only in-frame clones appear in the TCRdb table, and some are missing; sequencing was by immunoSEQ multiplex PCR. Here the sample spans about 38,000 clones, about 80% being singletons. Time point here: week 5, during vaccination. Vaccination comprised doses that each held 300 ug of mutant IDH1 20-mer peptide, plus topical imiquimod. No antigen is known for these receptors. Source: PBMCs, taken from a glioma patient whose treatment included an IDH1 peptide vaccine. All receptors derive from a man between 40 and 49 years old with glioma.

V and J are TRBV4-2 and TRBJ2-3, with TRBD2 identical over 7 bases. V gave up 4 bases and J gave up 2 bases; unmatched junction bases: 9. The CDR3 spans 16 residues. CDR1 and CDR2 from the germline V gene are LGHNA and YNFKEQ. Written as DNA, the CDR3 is TGTGCCAGCAGCCCCATTGCGGCGGGGGTCACAGATACGCAGTATTTT. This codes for CASSPIAAGVTDTQYF.

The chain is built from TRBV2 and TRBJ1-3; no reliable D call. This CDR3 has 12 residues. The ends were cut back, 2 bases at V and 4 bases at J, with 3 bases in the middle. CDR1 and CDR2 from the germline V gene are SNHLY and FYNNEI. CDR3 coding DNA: TGTGCCAGCAGTGAAAGAGGAAACACCATATATTTT. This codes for CASSERGNTIYF.

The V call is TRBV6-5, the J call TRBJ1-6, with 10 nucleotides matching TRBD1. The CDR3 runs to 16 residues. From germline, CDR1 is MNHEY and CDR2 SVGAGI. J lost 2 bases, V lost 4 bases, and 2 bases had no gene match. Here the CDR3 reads CASSFGQGAYNSPLHF. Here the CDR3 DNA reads TGTGCCAGCAGTTTCGGACAGGGGGCCTATAATTCACCCCTCCACTTT.

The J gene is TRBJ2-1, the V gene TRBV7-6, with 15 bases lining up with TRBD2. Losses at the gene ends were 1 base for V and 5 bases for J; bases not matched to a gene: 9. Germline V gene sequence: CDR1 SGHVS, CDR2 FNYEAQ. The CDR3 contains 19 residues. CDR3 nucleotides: TGTGCCAGCAGCTTAGGCCCCGGGACTAGCGGGGGGCATGACAATGAGCAGTTCTTC. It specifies CASSLGPGTSGGHDNEQFF.

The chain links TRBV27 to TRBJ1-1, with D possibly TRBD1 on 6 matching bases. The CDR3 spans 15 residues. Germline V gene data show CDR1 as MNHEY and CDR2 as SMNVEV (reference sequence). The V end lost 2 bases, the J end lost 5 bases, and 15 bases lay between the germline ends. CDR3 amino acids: CASSLRSPTGTEAFF. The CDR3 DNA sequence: TGTGCCAGCAGTTTAAGGTCACCCACAGGGACTGAAGCTTTCTTT.

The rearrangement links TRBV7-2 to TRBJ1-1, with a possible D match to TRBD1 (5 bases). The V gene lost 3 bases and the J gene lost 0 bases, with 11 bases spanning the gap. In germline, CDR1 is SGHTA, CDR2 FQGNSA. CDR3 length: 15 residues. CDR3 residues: CASSFAGLMNTEAFF. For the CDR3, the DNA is TGTGCCAGCAGCTTTGCGGGGCTCATGAACACTGAAGCTTTCTTT.

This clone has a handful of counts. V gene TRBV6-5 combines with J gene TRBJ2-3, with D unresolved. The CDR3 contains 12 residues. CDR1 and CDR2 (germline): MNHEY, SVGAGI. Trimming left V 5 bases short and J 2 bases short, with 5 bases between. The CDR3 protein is CASSPSTDTQYF. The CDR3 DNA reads TGTGCCAGCAGTCCTTCCACAGATACGCAGTATTTT.

The CDR3 region has the DNA TGTGCCAGCAGCGTAGACGTCAGGGAGACCTACGAGCAGTACTTC. It encodes CASSVDVRETYEQYF. V usage is TRBV9 and J usage is TRBJ2-7; either TRBD1 or TRBD2 may supply D (5 bases each). The germline gives CDR1 SGDLS, CDR2 YYNGEE. The CDR3 length is 15 residues. Deletions cut 0 bases from V and 2 bases from J, with 12 bases between.

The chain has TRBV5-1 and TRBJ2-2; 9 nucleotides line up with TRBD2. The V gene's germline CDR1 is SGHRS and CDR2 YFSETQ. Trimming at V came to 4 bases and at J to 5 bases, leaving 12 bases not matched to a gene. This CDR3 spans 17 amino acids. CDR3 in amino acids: CASSVGGTSIITGELFF. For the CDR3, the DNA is TGCGCCAGCAGCGTAGGAGGGACTAGCATTATTACCGGGGAGCTGTTTTTT.

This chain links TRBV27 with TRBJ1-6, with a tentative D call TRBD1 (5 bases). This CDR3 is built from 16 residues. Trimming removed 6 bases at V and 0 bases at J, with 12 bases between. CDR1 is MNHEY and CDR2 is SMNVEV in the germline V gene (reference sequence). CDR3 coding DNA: TGTGCCAGCAGGTTTTCTAGGGGCTCCTATAATTCACCCCTCCACTTT. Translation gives CASRFSRGSYNSPLHF.

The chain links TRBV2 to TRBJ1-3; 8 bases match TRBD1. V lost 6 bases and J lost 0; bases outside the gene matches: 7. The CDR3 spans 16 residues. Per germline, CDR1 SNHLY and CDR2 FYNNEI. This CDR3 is CASRYRDRSSGNTIYF. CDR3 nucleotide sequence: TGTGCCAGCAGGTACAGGGACAGGAGCTCTGGAAACACCATATATTTT.